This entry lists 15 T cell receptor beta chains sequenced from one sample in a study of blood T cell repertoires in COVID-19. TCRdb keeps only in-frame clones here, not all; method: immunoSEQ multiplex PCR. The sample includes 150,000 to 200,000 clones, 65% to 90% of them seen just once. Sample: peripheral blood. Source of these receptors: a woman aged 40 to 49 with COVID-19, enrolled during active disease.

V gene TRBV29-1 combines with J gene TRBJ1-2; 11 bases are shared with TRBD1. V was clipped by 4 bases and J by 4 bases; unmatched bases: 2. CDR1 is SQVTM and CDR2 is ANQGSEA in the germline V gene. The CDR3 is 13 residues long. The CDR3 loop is CSVGTGGGYGYTF. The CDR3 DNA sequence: TGCAGCGTTGGGACAGGGGGCGGCTATGGCTACACCTTC.

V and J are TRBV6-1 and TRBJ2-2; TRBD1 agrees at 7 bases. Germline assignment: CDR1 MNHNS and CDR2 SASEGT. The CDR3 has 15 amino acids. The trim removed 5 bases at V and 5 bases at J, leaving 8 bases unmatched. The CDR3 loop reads CASSLGQRRTGELFF. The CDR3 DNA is TGTGCCAGCAGTTTGGGACAGCGGCGGACCGGGGAGCTGTTTTTT.

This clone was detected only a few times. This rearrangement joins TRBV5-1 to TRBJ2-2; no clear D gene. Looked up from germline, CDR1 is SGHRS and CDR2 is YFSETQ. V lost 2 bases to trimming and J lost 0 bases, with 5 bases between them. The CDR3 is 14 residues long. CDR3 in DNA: TGCGCCAGCAGCTTCACAGCGAACACCGGGGAGCTGTTTTTT. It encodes CASSFTANTGELFF. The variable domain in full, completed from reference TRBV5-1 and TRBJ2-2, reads KAGVTQTPRYLIKTRGQQVTLSCSPISGHRSVSWYQQTPGQGLQFLFEYFSETQRNKGNFPGRFSGRQFSNSRSEMNVSTLELGDSALYLCASSFTANTGELFFGEGSRLTVL.

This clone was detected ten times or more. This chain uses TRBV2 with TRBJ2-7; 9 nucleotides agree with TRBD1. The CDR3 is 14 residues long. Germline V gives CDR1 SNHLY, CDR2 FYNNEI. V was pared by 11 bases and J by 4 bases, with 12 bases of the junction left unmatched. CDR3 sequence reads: CASQTGTGKYEQYF. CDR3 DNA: TGTGCCTCACAGACCGGGACAGGGAAATACGAGCAGTACTTC.

CDR3 nucleotides: TGTGCCAGCAGCTTAGCTTTTGGAGGGGGGGGTCTATGGGAGCAGTACGTC. This sequence encodes CASSLAFGGGGLWEQYV. The rearrangement uses TRBV11-2 and TRBJ2-7; tentative D call: TRBD2 (7 bases). With 1 base removed from V and 7 bases from J, the gap between germline ends came to 23 bases. Germline lookup yields CDR1 SGHAT and CDR2 FQNNGV. The CDR3 totals 17 residues.

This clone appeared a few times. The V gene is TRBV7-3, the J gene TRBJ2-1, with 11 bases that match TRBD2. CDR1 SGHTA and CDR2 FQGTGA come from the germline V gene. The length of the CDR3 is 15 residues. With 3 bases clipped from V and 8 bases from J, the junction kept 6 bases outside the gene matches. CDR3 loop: CASSLASGGWYEQFF. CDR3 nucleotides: TGTGCCAGCAGCTTGGCTAGCGGGGGGTGGTATGAGCAGTTCTTC.

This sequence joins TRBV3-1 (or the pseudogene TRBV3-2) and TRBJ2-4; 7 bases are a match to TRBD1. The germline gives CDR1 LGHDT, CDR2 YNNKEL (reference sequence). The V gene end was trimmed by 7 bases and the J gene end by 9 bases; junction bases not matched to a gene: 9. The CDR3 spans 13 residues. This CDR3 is CASTLNRGSIQYF. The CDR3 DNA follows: TGTGCCAGCACCCTCAACAGGGGATCCATTCAGTACTTC.

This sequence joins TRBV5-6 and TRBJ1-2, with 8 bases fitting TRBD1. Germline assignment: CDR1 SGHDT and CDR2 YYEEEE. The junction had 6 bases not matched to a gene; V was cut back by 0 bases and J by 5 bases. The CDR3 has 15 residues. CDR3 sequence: CASSLGGQGEYGYTF. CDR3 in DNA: TGTGCCAGCAGCTTGGGTGGACAGGGCGAATATGGCTACACCTTC.

CDR3 sequence reads: CASSSYTGELFF. The CDR3 DNA sequence: TGTGCCAGCAGCTCATACACCGGGGAGCTGTTTTTT. This chain links TRBV5-4 with TRBJ2-2, with D hard to call. CDR1 is SGHNT, CDR2 YYREEE, per germline (reference sequence). CDR3 size: 12 residues. V lost 3 bases, J lost 3 bases, and 3 bases lay in between.

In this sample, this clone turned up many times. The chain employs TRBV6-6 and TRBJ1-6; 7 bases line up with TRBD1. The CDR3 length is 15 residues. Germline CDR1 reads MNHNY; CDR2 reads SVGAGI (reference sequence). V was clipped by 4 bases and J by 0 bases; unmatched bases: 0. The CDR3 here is CASSWDSSYNSPLHF. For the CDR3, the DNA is TGTGCCAGCAGTTGGGACAGCTCCTATAATTCACCCCTCCACTTT.

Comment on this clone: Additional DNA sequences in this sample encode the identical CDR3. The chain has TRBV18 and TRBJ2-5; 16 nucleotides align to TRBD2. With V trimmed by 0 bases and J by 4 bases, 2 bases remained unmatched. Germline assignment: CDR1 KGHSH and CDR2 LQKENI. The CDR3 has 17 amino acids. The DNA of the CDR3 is TGTGCCAGCTCACCACCGGGACTAGCGGGAGGGCGAGAGACCCAGTACTTC. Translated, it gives CASSPPGLAGGRETQYF.

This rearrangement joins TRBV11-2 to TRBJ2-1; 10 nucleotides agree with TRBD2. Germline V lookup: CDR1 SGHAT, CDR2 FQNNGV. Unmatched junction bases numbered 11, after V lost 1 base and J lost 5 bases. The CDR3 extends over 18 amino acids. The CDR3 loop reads CASSLGSGGTISHNEQFF. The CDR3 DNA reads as TGTGCCAGCAGCTTAGGTAGCGGGGGGACCATTAGCCACAATGAGCAGTTCTTC.

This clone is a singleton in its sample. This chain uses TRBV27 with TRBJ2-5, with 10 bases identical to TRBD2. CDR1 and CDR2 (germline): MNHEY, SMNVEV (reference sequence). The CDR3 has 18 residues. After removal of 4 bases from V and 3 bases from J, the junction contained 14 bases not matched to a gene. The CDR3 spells CASSSKFSSGSKEETQYF. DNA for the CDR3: TGTGCCAGCAGTTCAAAATTCTCTAGCGGGAGTAAAGAAGAGACCCAGTACTTC.

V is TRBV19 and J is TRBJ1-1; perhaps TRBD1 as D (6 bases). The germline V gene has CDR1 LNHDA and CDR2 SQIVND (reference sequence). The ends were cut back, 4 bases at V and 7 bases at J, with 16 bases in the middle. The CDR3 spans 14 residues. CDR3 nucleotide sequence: TGTGCCAGTAGTAGAGGGGGGGCGAATAATGAAGCTTTCTTT. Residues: CASSRGGANNEAFF.

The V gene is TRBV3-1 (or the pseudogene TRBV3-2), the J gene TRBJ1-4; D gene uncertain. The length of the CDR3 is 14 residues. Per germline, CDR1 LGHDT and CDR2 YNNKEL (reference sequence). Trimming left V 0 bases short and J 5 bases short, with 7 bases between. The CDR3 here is CASSQELNNEKLFF. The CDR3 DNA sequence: TGTGCCAGCAGCCAAGAACTGAACAATGAAAAACTGTTTTTT.